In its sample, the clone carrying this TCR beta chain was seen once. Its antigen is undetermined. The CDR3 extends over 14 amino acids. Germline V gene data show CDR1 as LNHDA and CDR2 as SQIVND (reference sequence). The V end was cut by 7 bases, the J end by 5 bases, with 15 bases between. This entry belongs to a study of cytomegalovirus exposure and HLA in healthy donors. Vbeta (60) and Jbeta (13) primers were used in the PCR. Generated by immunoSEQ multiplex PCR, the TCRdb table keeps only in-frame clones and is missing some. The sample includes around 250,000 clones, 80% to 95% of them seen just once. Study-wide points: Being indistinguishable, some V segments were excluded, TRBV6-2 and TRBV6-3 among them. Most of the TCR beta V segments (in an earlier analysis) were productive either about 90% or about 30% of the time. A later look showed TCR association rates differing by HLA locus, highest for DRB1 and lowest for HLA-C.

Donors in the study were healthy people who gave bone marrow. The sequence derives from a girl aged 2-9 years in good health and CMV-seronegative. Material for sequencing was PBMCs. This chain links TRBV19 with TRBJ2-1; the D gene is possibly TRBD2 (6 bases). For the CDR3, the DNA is TGTGCCAGTATGGGGGGTGGTCCCAACAATGAGCAGTTCTTC. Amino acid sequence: CASMGGGPNNEQFF.